A selection of T cell receptor beta chains follows, all from one sample in a study of blood T cell repertoires in COVID-19. Method: immunoSEQ multiplex PCR; TCRdb's copy keeps in-frame clones and lacks some. The sample includes 250,000 to 300,000 clones, 88% of them seen just once. Material for sequencing was peripheral blood. The receptors derive from a woman under 40 who had recovered from COVID-19. Each CDR3 is given with its conserved first and last residue. A D gene is named only where the DNA matches it firmly. Expanded clones are given a class, and other clones once, few, many or no size at all.

>NA|NA|TRBV7-3|TRBJ2-2
TGTGCCAGCAGCTTAACGTACAGCTTTTATTCCGGGGAGCTGTTTTTT
CASSLTYSFYSGELFF
>TRBD1|once|TRBV6-6|TRBJ1-6
TGTGCCAGCAGTAGGGACAGCCTTAATTCACCCCTCCACTTT
CASSRDSLNSPLHF
>NA|NA|TRBV9|TRBJ2-2
TGTGCCAGCAGCGTAGGAAACAAAGCCGGGGAGCTGTTTTTT
CASSVGNKAGELFF
>TRBD2|NA|TRBV3-1/TRBV3-2|TRBJ2-1
TGTGCCAGCAGCCCTCGGACTAGCGGGGTAGGTGAGCAGTTCTTC
CASSPRTSGVGEQFF
>TRBD1|NA|TRBV7-8|TRBJ1-2
TGTGCCAGCAGCTTAGTCTGGACAGGGGGCGCTGGCTACACCTTC
CASSLVWTGGAGYTF
>NA|NA|TRBV5-1|TRBJ1-5
TGCGCCAGCAGCCTGACCCCGGGGGGCAATCAGCCCCAGCATTTT
CASSLTPGGNQPQHF
>TRBD1|once|TRBV20-1|TRBJ1-2
TGCAGTACAGGGGACTATGGCTACACCTTC
CSTGDYGYTF
>NA|NA|TRBV7-6|TRBJ1-5
TGTGCCAGCAGCCTAGGATCAGGGGTTGAGCATCAGCCCCAGCATTTT
CASSLGSGVEHQPQHF
>NA|NA|TRBV5-5|TRBJ2-7
TGTGCCAGCAGTGGCCGCCGTGCTAGTTCCTACGAGCAGTACTTC
CASSGRRASSYEQYF
>TRBD2|NA|TRBV7-9|TRBJ2-1
TGTGCCAGCAGCTTAGCGCGGGAGACTGAGCAGTTCTTC
CASSLARETEQFF
>NA|NA|TRBV11-1|TRBJ2-1
TGTGCCAGCAGCGCAGGCCAGGTTGAGCAGTTCTTC
CASSAGQVEQFF
>TRBD1|many|TRBV2|TRBJ1-1
TGTGCCAGCAAATCCGGGGGGCGGGACAGGGTGTTTGGTGCTTTCTTT
CASKSGGRDRVFGAFF
>NA|NA|TRBV18|TRBJ1-1
TGTGCCAGCTTCGTTGGGGGGGAGTCCACTGAAGCTTTCTTT
CASFVGGESTEAFF
>NA|NA|TRBV27|TRBJ1-2
TGTGCCAGCAGTACCAGTGGTGACTATGGCTACACCTTC
CASSTSGDYGYTF
>NA|NA|TRBV28|TRBJ2-3
TGTGCCAGCAGTCCTAGTGGCGAGGTCACCACAGATACGCAGTATTTT
CASSPSGEVTTDTQYF
>NA|NA|TRBV15|TRBJ2-5
TGTGCCACCAGCAGTTCCTTCCACTACTCTAACCAAGAGACCCAGTACTTC
CATSSSFHYSNQETQYF
>NA|once|TRBV5-1|TRBJ1-1
TGCGCCAGCAGCTCTTTAGAGGGATGGATGAACACTGAAGCTTTCTTT
CASSSLEGWMNTEAFF
>TRBD1|once|TRBV7-9|TRBJ1-2
TGTGCCAGCAGCCGGGGACAGAAAATTAACTATGGCTACACCTTC
CASSRGQKINYGYTF
>NA|few|TRBV29-1|TRBJ1-2
TGCAGCGTTGAACAGGGCCGGTCCTATGGCTACACCTTC
CSVEQGRSYGYTF
>TRBD1|NA|TRBV6-2/TRBV6-3|TRBJ1-2
TGTGCCAGCAGTCCCGAACTAAACAGGGGAAACTATGGCTACACCTTC
CASSPELNRGNYGYTF
>TRBD1|once|TRBV18|TRBJ2-3
TGTGCCAGCTCACCAGCTGGGACAGGGGCCACAGATACGCAGTATTTT
CASSPAGTGATDTQYF
>NA|NA|TRBV3-1/TRBV3-2|TRBJ1-1
TGTGCCAGCAGCCGGAGCGGAGCTTTCTTT
CASSRSGAFF
>TRBD1|NA|TRBV7-9|TRBJ2-7
TGTGCCAGCAGCCCTTCGACCGGGACAGGGGGCTACGAGCAGTACTTC
CASSPSTGTGGYEQYF
>NA|NA|TRBV5-4|TRBJ2-2
TGTGCCAGCAGCGGCGGACTCCCCTGGGACACCGGGGAGCTGTTTTTT
CASSGGLPWDTGELFF
>NA|NA|TRBV3-1/TRBV3-2|TRBJ2-7
TGTGCCAGCAGCCAAGTTTGGGGGCCCTACGAGCAGTACTTC
CASSQVWGPYEQYF
>NA|NA|TRBV28|TRBJ1-1
TGTGCCAGCAGTCTAGGAACCACTGAAGCTTTCTTT
CASSLGTTEAFF
>TRBD1|NA|TRBV19|TRBJ2-7
TGTGCCAGTACCGTCACCGGGACAGCATCCTACGAGCAGTACTTC
CASTVTGTASYEQYF
>NA|NA|TRBV9|TRBJ2-7
TGTGCCAGCAGCGTAGGGCACCGGGACTACGAGCAGTACTTC
CASSVGHRDYEQYF
>TRBD1|NA|TRBV7-9|TRBJ1-2
TGTGCCAGCAGGAACGTAGACAGGGAGTGGACCTTC
CASRNVDREWTF
>NA|NA|TRBV30|TRBJ1-3
TGTGCCTGGAGCGTATCCTCTGGAAACACCATATATTTT
CAWSVSSGNTIYF
>TRBD2|NA|TRBV7-3|TRBJ2-3
TGTGCCAGCAGCCCCATCGGGGGGGCGAACACAGATACGCAGTATTTT
CASSPIGGANTDTQYF
>NA|NA|TRBV7-9|TRBJ2-7
TGTGCCAGCAGCTTAGAAGACGACAGAGTCTACGAGCAGTACTTC
CASSLEDDRVYEQYF
>TRBD1|NA|TRBV11-2|TRBJ1-2
TGTGCCAGCAGAGTAGGGGGCGTCGGGGACTATGGCTACACCTTC
CASRVGGVGDYGYTF
>NA|NA|TRBV5-1|TRBJ1-1
TGCGCCAGCAGCTTGGACGGGGGGGCCTTAGCTTTCTTT
CASSLDGGALAFF
>NA|once|TRBV5-4|TRBJ2-1
TGTGCCAGCAGCTTACTGGGGAGCTCCTACAATGAGCAGTTCTTC
CASSLLGSSYNEQFF
>NA|NA|TRBV4-3|TRBJ1-6
TGCGCCAGCAGCCAACTGGGGCAGCACGGTTCACCCCTCCACTTT
CASSQLGQHGSPLHF
>NA|NA|TRBV5-1|TRBJ2-3
TGCGCCAGCAGCCCCGTGGCAGGGCCCACAGATACGCAGTATTTT
CASSPVAGPTDTQYF
>NA|NA|TRBV6-5|TRBJ2-3
TGTGCCAGCAGTTCACAGAGTAGCACAGATACGCAGTATTTT
CASSSQSSTDTQYF
>NA|once|TRBV18|TRBJ1-1
TGTGCCAGCTCACCGAGTAGAATGAACACTGAAGCTTTCTTT
CASSPSRMNTEAFF
>NA|few|TRBV4-1|TRBJ1-6
TGCGCCAGCAGCCGTAGCTCGGGACACCTTTTAGATTCACCCCTCCACTTT
CASSRSSGHLLDSPLHF
>NA|NA|TRBV19|TRBJ2-5
TGTGCCAGTAGTATAAGAGGAGTACAGGGACAAGAGACCCAGTACTTC
CASSIRGVQGQETQYF
>TRBD1|NA|TRBV7-3|TRBJ1-6
TGTGCCAGCAGCCTCCGACAGGGAGAGTCACCCCTCCACTTT
CASSLRQGESPLHF
>NA|NA|TRBV4-2|TRBJ2-3
TGTGCCAGCAGCCCGGAGGTGGACAGAACAGATACGCAGTATTTT
CASSPEVDRTDTQYF
>NA|NA|TRBV24-1|TRBJ1-2
TGTGCCACCAGTAAGGACAGCTATGGCTACACCTTC
CATSKDSYGYTF
>NA|NA|TRBV5-5|TRBJ1-1
TGTGCCAGCAGCTCACCCCAGGGAGGCACTGAAGCTTTCTTT
CASSSPQGGTEAFF
>TRBD1|NA|TRBV15|TRBJ2-2
TGTGCCACCAGCAGGGCAGGACAGGCCCAGGACACCGGGGAGCTGTTTTTT
CATSRAGQAQDTGELFF
>TRBD2|NA|TRBV28|TRBJ2-5
TGTGCCAGCAGCACCGGGGGAGGGAGTGGACAAGAGACCCAGTACTTC
CASSTGGGSGQETQYF
>NA|NA|TRBV5-8|TRBJ1-1
TGTGCCAGCCTCAGGGGTGAAGCTTTCTTT
CASLRGEAFF
>TRBD1|NA|TRBV7-2|TRBJ2-1
TGTGCCAGCAGCTTCCTCGGACAGGGGGGTTCTAGGGAGCAGTTCTTC
CASSFLGQGGSREQFF
>NA|NA|TRBV4-2|TRBJ1-4
TGTGCCAGCAGCCAAGTCAGTAATGAAAAACTGTTTTTT
CASSQVSNEKLFF
>TRBD2|NA|TRBV9|TRBJ2-5
TGTGCCAGCAGCGTACTCCCGACTAGCGGGGGGGTAAAGGGAGAGACCCAGTACTTC
CASSVLPTSGGVKGETQYF
>TRBD1|few|TRBV7-3|TRBJ2-2
TGTGCCAGCAGTTTGACAGGGTTCGCCGGGGAGCTGTTTTTT
CASSLTGFAGELFF
>TRBD1|NA|TRBV28|TRBJ1-5
TGTGCCAGCAGTTTATACAGGGGGCTTAGAGATCAGCCCCAGCATTTT
CASSLYRGLRDQPQHF
>NA|NA|TRBV7-9|TRBJ2-2
TGTGCCAGCAGCTTCTTTATTACGAACACCGGGGAGCTGTTTTTT
CASSFFITNTGELFF
>TRBD1|NA|TRBV6-5|TRBJ1-1
TGTGCCAGCAGCCGACAGGGGAATACTGAAGCTTTCTTT
CASSRQGNTEAFF
>NA|once|TRBV12-3/TRBV12-4|TRBJ1-3
TGTGCCAGCACCACGGACTGGAACACCATATATTTT
CASTTDWNTIYF
>TRBD2|NA|TRBV2|TRBJ2-3
TGTGCCAGCGGGACTAGCTTAGATACGCAGTATTTT
CASGTSLDTQYF
>NA|NA|TRBV18|TRBJ2-3
TGTGCCAGCTCACTATCTCAGGGGATTAGCACAGATACGCAGTATTTT
CASSLSQGISTDTQYF
>NA|NA|TRBV30|TRBJ1-1
TGTGCCTGGGACTCCGGTGGGGGGGGCACTGAAGCTTTCTTT
CAWDSGGGGTEAFF